This TCR beta chain stems from a study of cytomegalovirus exposure and HLA in healthy donors. CDR3 size: 14 residues. Per the germline V gene, CDR1 is LNHDA and CDR2 is SQIVND (reference sequence). Deletions cut 6 bases from V and 0 bases from J, with 11 bases between. In the PCR, 60 Vbeta and 13 Jbeta primers were used. TCRdb's copy holds only in-frame clones and misses some; the assay was immunoSEQ multiplex PCR. The data hold 250,000 to 300,000 clones, with roughly 86% observed a single time. The specimen sequenced was PBMCs. This clonotype originated in a woman aged 40 to 49 in good health and CMV-seropositive. This chain joins TRBV19 and TRBJ1-2; possibly TRBD1 for D (5 bases). CDR3: CASREYRTNYGYTF. The CDR3 DNA follows: TGTGCCAGTAGAGAATACAGGACTAACTATGGCTACACCTTC.